This entry concerns a single T cell receptor (beta chain). The record originates from a study of blood T cell repertoires in COVID-19. Study at large: Donors in the United States, Italy and Spain gave samples during acute or convalescent COVID-19. Nucleic acid was either cDNA or gDNA, and it came from T cells, B-cell-depleted T cells, or PBMCs.

Sequenced by immunoSEQ multiplex PCR; TCRdb stores in-frame clones only, minus some. The table shows a few hundred thousand clones, with about 91% occurring only once. With 0 bases clipped from V and 0 bases from J, the junction kept 8 bases outside the gene matches. The CDR3 consists of 19 residues. Germline CDR1 and CDR2: SGHKS and YYEKEE (reference sequence). This rearrangement joins TRBV5-5 to TRBJ2-6; 8 bases agree with TRBD1. The sample taken for sequencing was peripheral blood. The clonotype was recovered from a middle-aged woman who had recovered from COVID-19. The CDR3, as DNA: TGTGCCAGCAGCTTGGCCTCTCGGACAGGGACCTCTGGGGCCAACGTCCTGACTTTC. Protein sequence: CASSLASRTGTSGANVLTF.